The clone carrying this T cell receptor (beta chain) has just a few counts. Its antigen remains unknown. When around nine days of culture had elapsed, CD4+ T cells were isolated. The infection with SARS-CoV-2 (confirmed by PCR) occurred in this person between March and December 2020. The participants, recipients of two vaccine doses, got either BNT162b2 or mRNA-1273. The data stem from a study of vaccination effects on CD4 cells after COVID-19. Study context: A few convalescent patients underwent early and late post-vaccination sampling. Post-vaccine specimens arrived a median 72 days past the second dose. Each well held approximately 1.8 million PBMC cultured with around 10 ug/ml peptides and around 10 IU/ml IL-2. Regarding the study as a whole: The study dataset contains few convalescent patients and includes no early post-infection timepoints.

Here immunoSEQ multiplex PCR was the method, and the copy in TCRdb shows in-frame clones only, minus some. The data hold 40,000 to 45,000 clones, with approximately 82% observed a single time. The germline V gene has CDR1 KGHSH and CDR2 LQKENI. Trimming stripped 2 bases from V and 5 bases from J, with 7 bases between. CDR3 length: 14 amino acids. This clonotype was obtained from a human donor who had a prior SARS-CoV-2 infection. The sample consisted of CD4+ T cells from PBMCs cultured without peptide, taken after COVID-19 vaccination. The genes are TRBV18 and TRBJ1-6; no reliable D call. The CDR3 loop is CASSPAGNNSPLHF. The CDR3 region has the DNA TGTGCCAGCTCACCAGCTGGGAATAATTCACCCCTCCACTTT.